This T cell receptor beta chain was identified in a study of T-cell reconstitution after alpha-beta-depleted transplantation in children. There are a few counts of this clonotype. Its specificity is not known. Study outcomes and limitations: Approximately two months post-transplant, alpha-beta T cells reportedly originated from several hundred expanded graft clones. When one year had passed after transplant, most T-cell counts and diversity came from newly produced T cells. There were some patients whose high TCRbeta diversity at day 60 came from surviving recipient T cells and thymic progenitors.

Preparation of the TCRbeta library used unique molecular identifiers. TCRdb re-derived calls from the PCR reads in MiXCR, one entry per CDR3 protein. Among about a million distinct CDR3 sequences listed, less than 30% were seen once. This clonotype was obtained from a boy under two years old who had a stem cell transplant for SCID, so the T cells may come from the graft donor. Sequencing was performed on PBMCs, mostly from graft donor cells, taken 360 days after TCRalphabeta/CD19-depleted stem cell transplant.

The CDR3 here is CASSSTESNQPQHF. The CDR3 DNA sequence: TGTGCCAGCAGCTCGACGGAGAGCAATCAGCCCCAGCATTTT. The rearrangement uses TRBV3-1 and TRBJ1-5; D is undetermined. V was cut by 5 bases and J by 1 base, with 9 bases left in between. Germline CDR1 reads LGHDT; CDR2 reads YNNKEL (reference sequence). The CDR3 runs 14 residues.